The clone carrying this T cell receptor (beta chain) was detected a few times. What it binds is unknown. The sample is drawn from a study of T-cell memory formation after mild COVID-19. TCRdb redid the calling of the 5' RACE reads with MiXCR, one entry per CDR3 protein. The data show 470,000 or so distinct CDR3 sequences, over 15% seen once. The study, taken as a whole, reports: The main location of contracting CD4+ clones was CM and EM, and that of contracting CD8+ clones was EMRA.

V was clipped by 4 bases and J by 0 bases, with 14 bases between them. The CDR3 sequence is 15 residues long. Germline V gene lookup returns CDR1 DFQATT and CDR2 SNEGSKA (reference sequence). This sequence was found in an adult woman who had mild COVID-19 (a few samples of this study predate the infection). Cell type and time point are not known. The chain couples TRBV20-1 to TRBJ2-3; D may match TRBD1 or TRBD2 (5 bases each). Sample: PBMCs or a T cell subset sorted from them (not recorded which). The CDR3: CSATRDEASTDTQYF. The CDR3 DNA reads as TGCAGTGCTACCCGGGACGAAGCGAGCACAGATACGCAGTATTTT.